The 2 T cell receptor beta chains below were found in one sample sequenced in a study of tumor-infiltrating lymphocytes in primary liver carcinoma. From 500 ng of total RNA, TCR beta-specific cDNA was reverse-transcribed using a constant-region primer. ARM-PCR, slightly modified, supplied the TCR beta libraries through three nested multiplex PCR rounds. Use of TRBV1-TRBV30 forward primers with a C-beta reverse primer characterized the first two PCR rounds, which lasted about 9 cycles each. TCRdb independently ran MiXCR on the multiplex PCR reads; one entry per CDR3 protein. The sample lists about 43,000 distinct CDR3 sequences; 65% to 85% were seen once. Taking about 18-30 mg of unsorted bulk tissue, the authors co-extracted RNA and DNA. The material sequenced was liver tumor tissue from sampling region 2. Described subset: tumor region T2, inferior pole. The receptor source for this set is a man aged 35-49 years with primary liver carcinoma and hepatitis B virus infection.

V and J are TRBV30 and TRBJ1-3; 9 bases map to TRBD1. Germline CDR1 is GTSNPN and CDR2 is SVGIG (reference sequence). This CDR3 spans 14 amino acids. The DNA of the CDR3 is TGTGCATGGTGGCTGACAGGGGGTGGAAACACCATATATTTT. This codes for CAWWLTGGGNTIYF.

The CDR3 sequence: CAASAYNEQFF. CDR3 in DNA: TGTGCGGCTAGCGCCTACAATGAGCAGTTCTTC. The chain uses TRBV19 and TRBJ2-1, with D maybe TRBD2 (6 bases). This CDR3 is 11 amino acids long. From germline, CDR1 is LNHDA and CDR2 SQIVND (reference sequence).